Each of the 30 T cell receptor beta chains below was sequenced from the same sample in a study of beta chain features in type 1 diabetes. Of the isolated RNA, all was reverse transcribed, and so the sequenced material was expressed TCRB transcripts. This table comes from immunoSEQ multiplex PCR, and its TCRdb copy is limited to in-frame clones, with some not included. The data contain about 620,000 clones, about 16% of them seen just once; the ten biggest clones take up about 0.097%. Sequencing was done on a sample of naive CD4+ T cells from blood. Receptors were obtained from a man in his late teens or twenties in good health.

This clone was seen only a few times. The CDR3 DNA reads TGTGCCAGCAGTGCCGGGACTTCACACGAGCAGTACTTC. Translating it yields CASSAGTSHEQYF. This chain links TRBV9 with TRBJ2-7, with D perhaps TRBD2 (6 bases). V gave up 5 bases and J gave up 5 bases, with 14 bases separating them. CDR3 length: 13 amino acids. Germline V gene sequence: CDR1 SGDLS, CDR2 YYNGEE.

This clone was recorded a few times. The J gene is TRBJ1-6, the V gene TRBV29-1; D perhaps matches TRBD1 (5 bases). Germline V gene data show CDR1 as SQVTM and CDR2 as ANQGSEA. This CDR3 is built from 13 residues. V dropped 7 bases and J dropped 5 bases, with 12 bases sitting between them. CDR3 sequence reads: CSARGAHNSPLHF. DNA of the CDR3: TGCAGCGCTCGGGGCGCTCATAATTCACCCCTCCACTTT. Supplemented by reference TRBV29-1 and TRBJ1-6, the full variable domain reads SAVISQKPSRDICQRGTSLTIQCQVDSQVTMMFWYRQQPGQSLTLIATANQGSEATYESGFVIDKFPISRPNLTFSTLTVSNMSPEDSSIYLCSARGAHNSPLHFGNGTRLTVT.

This clone came up a few times. Other nucleotide sequences in the sample specify the same CDR3. V is TRBV5-1 and J is TRBJ2-7, with TRBD2 as a possible D gene (5 bases). The CDR3 has 14 residues. Per germline, CDR1 SGHRS and CDR2 YFSETQ. Trimming shortened V by 0 bases and J by 2 bases, and 9 bases separated the two germline ends. The CDR3, as DNA: TGCGCCAGCAGCTTGGTTTCGGGGACCTACGAGCAGTACTTC. This gives the protein CASSLVSGTYEQYF. The entire variable domain, with the rest obtained from reference TRBV5-1 and TRBJ2-7, is as follows: KAGVTQTPRYLIKTRGQQVTLSCSPISGHRSVSWYQQTPGQGLQFLFEYFSETQRNKGNFPGRFSGRQFSNSRSEMNVSTLELGDSALYLCASSLVSGTYEQYFGPGTRLTVT.

The CDR3 spells CASSVGRGLLSPLHF. The CDR3 coding sequence is TGTGCCAGCAGCGTAGGTCGGGGGTTACTTTCACCCCTCCACTTT. The chain employs TRBV9 and TRBJ1-6, with TRBD1 as a possible D gene (5 bases). Germline V gene data show CDR1 as SGDLS and CDR2 as YYNGEE. The CDR3 spans 15 residues. V lost 0 bases and J lost 9, with 13 bases in between.

V and J are TRBV9 and TRBJ1-2; 8 nucleotides align to TRBD1. V lost 4 bases to trimming and J lost 5 bases; unmatched junction nucleotides: 7. The CDR3 runs 14 residues. In germline, CDR1 is SGDLS, CDR2 YYNGEE. The CDR3 bases are TGTGCCAGCAGCCCGGGACAGGCTCATTATGGCTACACCTTC. This translates into CASSPGQAHYGYTF.

The rearrangement uses TRBV29-1 and TRBJ1-4; no clear D. Germline V lookup: CDR1 SQVTM, CDR2 ANQGSEA. This CDR3 spans 16 amino acids. Trimming took 4 bases from V and 0 from J, leaving 15 bases between them. This CDR3 is CSVGVRVGPTNEKLFF. Written as DNA, the CDR3 is TGCAGCGTTGGGGTGCGGGTAGGGCCAACTAATGAAAAACTGTTTTTT.

The CDR3 is CASSPYGRVPSTDTQYF. CDR3 nucleotide sequence: TGTGCCAGCAGCCCCTACGGACGGGTCCCTAGCACAGATACGCAGTATTTT. The genes are TRBV4-2 and TRBJ2-3; D is undetermined. V lost 4 bases and J lost 0, with 17 bases in between. The CDR3 is made up of 17 amino acids. The germline gives CDR1 LGHNA, CDR2 YNFKEQ.

The rearrangement uses TRBV28 and TRBJ2-2, with D uncertain. Germline CDR1 is MDHEN and CDR2 is SYDVKM. This CDR3 spans 12 amino acids. Between the trimmed V and J ends, which lost 1 base and 7 bases, there was a span of 4 bases. CDR3 DNA: TGTGCCAGCAGTTTATTCATCGGGGAGCTGTTTTTT. This gives the protein CASSLFIGELFF.

This clone was counted a few times. This rearrangement joins TRBV4-2 to TRBJ2-1; 9 bases fit TRBD2. There are 17 residues in the CDR3. J lost 8 bases, V lost 1 base, and 12 bases had no gene match. Germline V gene data show CDR1 as LGHNA and CDR2 as YNFKEQ. CDR3 amino acids: CASSQVGAGGPGDEQFF. CDR3 nucleotides: TGTGCCAGCAGCCAAGTCGGGGCGGGAGGGCCGGGCGATGAGCAGTTCTTC.

About this clone: The sample carries other DNA sequences with the same CDR3. This chain uses TRBV5-1 with TRBJ2-5, with D uncertain. V was pared by 4 bases and J by 2 bases, with 12 bases between. In germline, CDR1 is SGHRS, CDR2 YFSETQ. The CDR3 spans 14 residues. DNA for the CDR3: TGCGCCAGCAGCCTCGCTTCGATACAAGAGACCCAGTACTTC. Translating gives CASSLASIQETQYF.

The gene calls are TRBV29-1 and TRBJ1-5; D gene unclear. Germline V gene sequence: CDR1 SQVTM, CDR2 ANQGSEA. The CDR3 totals 13 residues. Trimming pared 3 bases from V and 5 bases from J, leaving 11 bases between. The DNA for the CDR3 is TGCAGCGTTGAGGAGGGTGGGCATCAGCCCCAGCATTTT. It encodes CSVEEGGHQPQHF.

The rearrangement uses TRBV6-5 and TRBJ2-5, with D possibly being TRBD1 or TRBD2 (5 bases each). Germline lookup yields CDR1 MNHEY and CDR2 SVGAGI. With 4 bases removed from V and 2 bases from J, the gap between germline ends came to 11 bases. CDR3 length: 14 residues. The CDR3 nucleotides are TGTGCCAGCAGTTCTCGCAGGGAGCAAGAGACCCAGTACTTC. As protein: CASSSRREQETQYF.

J is TRBJ2-7 and V is TRBV10-3; TRBD2 matches 7 bases. Germline assignment: CDR1 ENHRY and CDR2 SYGVKD. The ends lost 10 bases at V and 6 bases at J; junction bases unmatched: 3. The CDR3 is made up of 10 amino acids. The DNA for the CDR3 is TGTGCCACCGGGGGGAGCGAGCAGTACTTC. Its translation is CATGGSEQYF.

This chain joins TRBV11-2 and TRBJ2-7; D tentatively reads TRBD1 or TRBD2 (5 bases each). This CDR3 spans 16 amino acids. Germline CDR1 reads SGHAT; CDR2 reads FQNNGV. The V end lost 6 bases, the J end lost 1 base, and 19 bases lay between the germline ends. The CDR3: CASRRWGRDKSYEQYF. DNA of the CDR3: TGTGCCAGCAGGAGGTGGGGCCGGGATAAGTCCTACGAGCAGTACTTC.

In this sample, this clone turned up a few times. This chain connects TRBV5-6 to TRBJ1-5; the match to TRBD1 covers 7 bases. This CDR3 comprises 14 residues. Germline V gene data show CDR1 as SGHDT and CDR2 as YYEEEE. Unmatched junction bases numbered 6, after V lost 4 bases and J lost 5 bases. CDR3 protein: CASSLGQAYQPQHF. DNA of the CDR3: TGTGCCAGCAGCCTAGGACAGGCCTATCAGCCCCAGCATTTT.

This clone was detected only a few times. Other DNA sequences from this sample encode an identical CDR3 as well. The V call is TRBV9, the J call TRBJ2-5; D may be TRBD1 (6 bases). Germline CDR1 SGDLS, CDR2 YYNGEE. With 0 bases removed from V and 3 bases from J, the gap between germline ends came to 9 bases. This CDR3 contains 14 residues. The CDR3 region has the DNA TGTGCCAGCAGCGTAGGAGGGGGTAAAGAGACCCAGTACTTC. Translated, it gives CASSVGGGKETQYF.

The V gene is TRBV4-3, the J gene TRBJ2-1; 7 positions match TRBD1. V gave up 4 bases and J gave up 8 bases; unmatched junction bases: 11. Germline CDR1 LGHNA, CDR2 YSLEER. The CDR3 has 15 residues. CDR3 protein: CASSLNRQGFHEQFF. The CDR3, as DNA: TGCGCCAGCAGCCTTAATAGACAGGGTTTCCATGAGCAGTTCTTC.

In DNA form, the CDR3 reads TGTGCCAGCAGCCAAGTAGATGAAAAACTGTTTTTT. This sequence encodes CASSQVDEKLFF. The rearrangement uses TRBV4-2 and TRBJ1-4; D unresolved. CDR1 is LGHNA, CDR2 YNFKEQ, per germline. The CDR3 has 12 amino acids. Trimming shortened V by 1 base and J by 6 bases, and 3 bases separated the two germline ends.

This clone was counted a few times. V usage is TRBV6-1 and J usage is TRBJ1-5; D may be TRBD1 (5 bases). The CDR3 spans 15 residues. With 2 bases removed from V and 15 bases from J, the gap between germline ends came to 23 bases. Germline V gene lookup returns CDR1 MNHNS and CDR2 SASEGT. This CDR3 reads CASSELRGRTVFSHF. The DNA of the CDR3 is TGTGCCAGCAGTGAATTACGGGGACGGACGGTCTTCTCGCATTTT.

The J gene is TRBJ1-1, the V gene TRBV5-1; perhaps TRBD1 as D (5 bases). Between the trimmed V and J ends, which lost 2 bases and 1 base, there was a span of 9 bases. The CDR3 is made up of 14 amino acids. The V gene's germline CDR1 is SGHRS and CDR2 YFSETQ. The CDR3 is CASSFRVTNTEAFF. The CDR3 nucleotides read TGCGCCAGCAGCTTCAGGGTCACGAACACTGAAGCTTTCTTT. Filled out from reference TRBV5-1 and TRBJ1-1, the complete variable domain reads KAGVTQTPRYLIKTRGQQVTLSCSPISGHRSVSWYQQTPGQGLQFLFEYFSETQRNKGNFPGRFSGRQFSNSRSEMNVSTLELGDSALYLCASSFRVTNTEAFFGQGTRLTVV.

This clone was counted a few times. The gene calls are TRBV7-2 and TRBJ2-1; D may be TRBD1 (6 bases). The length of the CDR3 is 16 residues. Germline-derived CDR1 and CDR2 are SGHTA and FQGNSA. With 2 bases removed from V and 1 base from J, the gap between germline ends came to 12 bases. CDR3 loop: CASSLQGTLSYNEQFF. The DNA of the CDR3 is TGTGCCAGCAGCTTACAGGGGACCTTATCCTACAATGAGCAGTTCTTC. The whole variable domain, filled in from reference TRBV7-2 and TRBJ2-1, reads GAGVSQSPSNKVTEKGKDVELRCDPISGHTALYWYRQSLGQGLEFLIYFQGNSAPDKSGLPSDRFSAERTGGSVSTLTIQRTQQEDSAVYLCASSLQGTLSYNEQFFGPGTRLTVL.

About this clone itself: A read error may account for a junction end that differs from germline. V usage is TRBV20-1 and J usage is TRBJ2-5, with D perhaps matching TRBD2 (6 bases). The germline V gene encodes CDR1 DFQATT and CDR2 SNEGSKA (reference sequence). This CDR3 contains 11 residues. The CDR3 region is CSARDGGTQYF. As DNA, the CDR3 is TGCAGTGCGAGAGACGGGGGGACCCAGTACTTC.

The chain is built from TRBV2 and TRBJ1-5; D possibly corresponds to TRBD1 (6 bases). The germline V gene encodes CDR1 SNHLY and CDR2 FYNNEI. The length of the CDR3 is 14 residues. V lost 8 bases and J 0 bases, leaving 11 bases between the germline ends. CDR3 DNA: TGTGCCAGCCAGGGGATATATAGCAATCAGCCCCAGCATTTT. Protein: CASQGIYSNQPQHF.

V and J are TRBV4-2 and TRBJ2-3; 10 bases are a match to TRBD2. This CDR3 is built from 16 residues. V shed 3 bases and J 5 bases; nucleotides not matched to a gene: 8. Germline-derived CDR1 and CDR2 are LGHNA and YNFKEQ. The CDR3 sequence: CASSQDPSGGLDTQYF. CDR3 coding DNA: TGTGCCAGCAGCCAGGACCCTAGCGGGGGACTAGATACGCAGTATTTT.

This chain links TRBV18 with TRBJ1-1; TRBD1 agrees at 7 bases. The CDR3 sequence is 15 residues long. J was trimmed by 0 bases and V by 5 bases; bases with no gene match: 6. Germline V gene lookup returns CDR1 KGHSH and CDR2 LQKENI. The CDR3 DNA follows: TGTGCCAGCTCAACTGGGACAGCCATGAACACTGAAGCTTTCTTT. This gives the protein CASSTGTAMNTEAFF.

The chain links TRBV27 to TRBJ2-5, with D perhaps TRBD2 (6 bases). The V gene's germline CDR1 is MNHEY and CDR2 SMNVEV (reference sequence). The CDR3 sequence is 14 residues long. Trimming stripped 5 bases from V and 2 bases from J, with 12 bases between. The CDR3 DNA reads TGTGCCAGCAGTCCACGTCGGGGGCAAGAGACCCAGTACTTC. Translating gives CASSPRRGQETQYF.

V usage is TRBV5-1 and J usage is TRBJ2-5; TRBD1 is a possible D gene (5 bases). From germline, CDR1 is SGHRS and CDR2 YFSETQ. There are 15 residues in the CDR3. V was clipped by 0 bases and J by 4 bases, with 13 bases between them. CDR3 residues: CASSLAETAAETQYF. CDR3 sequence (DNA): TGCGCCAGCAGCTTGGCCGAGACAGCAGCAGAGACCCAGTACTTC.

The CDR3 reads CASRRTGGTGELFF. In nucleotides, the CDR3 is TGTGCCAGCAGAAGGACAGGGGGCACCGGGGAGCTGTTTTTT. The chain carries TRBV14 and TRBJ2-2; 10 nucleotides align to TRBD1. The CDR3 extends over 14 amino acids. Germline CDR1 and CDR2: SGHDN and FVKESK. J gave up 4 bases and V 6 bases, and 2 bases lay outside the gene matches.

This clone was seen a single time. This sequence joins TRBV11-2 and TRBJ1-1; the D is unclear. Trimming pared 5 bases from V and 0 bases from J, leaving 16 bases between. Germline V gene sequence: CDR1 SGHAT, CDR2 FQNNGV. The CDR3 sequence is 16 residues long. The CDR3 coding sequence is TGTGCCAGCAGCCTCCGGGCCCCTCAACTGAACACTGAAGCTTTCTTT. This encodes CASSLRAPQLNTEAFF.

The rearrangement joins TRBV21-1 to TRBJ2-6; the table gives TRBD1 as D, unverified against the DNA. TRBV21-1 is listed as a pseudogene. The CDR3 has 22 residues. The CDR3 reads CANLTGTGVQVRLNSGANVLTF. Here the CDR3 DNA reads TGTGCCAACCTGACCGGGACAGGGGTCCAGGTTCGGCTGAACTCTGGGGCCAACGTCCTGACTTTC.